This TCR beta chain was documented in a study of blood T cell repertoires in COVID-19. Study overall: Whether acute or convalescent, the COVID-19 samples came from the United States, Italy and Spain. PBMCs, B-cell-depleted T cells, or T cells provided the cDNA or gDNA that made up the material.

Authors' methods: Estimates of nucleated cell counts were drawn from the amplification of reference gene primers. Profiling relied on immunoSEQ multiplex PCR, and the TCRdb table lists in-frame clones only, not all of them. The DNA was the basis for D and trimming; V, J and clone size are from that table. Among over 150,000 clones listed, around 80% were seen once. The junction had 5 bases not matched to a gene; V was cut back by 3 bases and J by 3 bases. CDR3 length: 14 residues. CDR1 is DFQATT and CDR2 is SNEGSKA in the germline V gene (reference sequence). The rearrangement links TRBV20-1 to TRBJ2-7, with 10 bases that match TRBD1. Sequencing was done on a sample of peripheral blood. This sequence was found in a human donor in a cohort sampled during active COVID-19. CDR3 in amino acids: CSASAGTGDYEQYF. DNA for the CDR3: TGCAGTGCTAGTGCCGGGACAGGGGACTACGAGCAGTACTTC.